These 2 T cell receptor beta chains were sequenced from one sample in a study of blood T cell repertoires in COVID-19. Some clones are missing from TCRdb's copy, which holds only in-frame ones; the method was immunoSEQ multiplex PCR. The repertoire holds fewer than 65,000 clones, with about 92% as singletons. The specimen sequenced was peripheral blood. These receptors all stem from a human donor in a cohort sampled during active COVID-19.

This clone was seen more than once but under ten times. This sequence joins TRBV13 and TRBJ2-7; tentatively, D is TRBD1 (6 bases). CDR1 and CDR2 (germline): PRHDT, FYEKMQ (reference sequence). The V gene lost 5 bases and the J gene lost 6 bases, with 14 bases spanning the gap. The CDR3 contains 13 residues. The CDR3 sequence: CASSPGQSGEQYF. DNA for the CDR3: TGTGCCAGCAGCCCAGGACAGTCGGGCGAGCAGTACTTC.

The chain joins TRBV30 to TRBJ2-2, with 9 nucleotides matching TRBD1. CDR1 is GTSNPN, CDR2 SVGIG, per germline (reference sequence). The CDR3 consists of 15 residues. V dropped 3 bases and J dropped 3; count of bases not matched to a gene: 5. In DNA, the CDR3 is TGTGCCTGGAGGATGACAGGGGGTGACACCGGGGAGCTGTTTTTT. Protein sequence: CAWRMTGGDTGELFF.